This T cell receptor beta chain comes out of a study of T-cell reconstitution after alpha-beta-depleted transplantation in children. Preparation of the TCRbeta library involved a method that used unique molecular identifiers. MiXCR was run by TCRdb on the PCR reads, yielding one entry per CDR3 protein. The sample includes around 490,000 distinct CDR3 sequences, 9.5% to 12% of them seen just once. The sequence was collected from a female patient under 10 years old who had a stem cell transplant for aplastic anemia, so the T cells may come from the graft donor. The material was PBMCs, mostly from graft donor cells, obtained 180 days after TCRalphabeta/CD19-depleted stem cell transplant.

CDR3 region: CASSYFKGLEAFF. As DNA, the CDR3 is TGTGCCAGCAGTTACTTTAAGGGACTGGAAGCTTTCTTT. This chain joins TRBV6-5 and TRBJ1-1; D perhaps matches TRBD1 (5 bases). The CDR3 runs 13 residues. Trimming shortened V by 1 base and J by 8 bases, and 11 bases separated the two germline ends. Germline V gives CDR1 MNHEY, CDR2 SVGAGI.